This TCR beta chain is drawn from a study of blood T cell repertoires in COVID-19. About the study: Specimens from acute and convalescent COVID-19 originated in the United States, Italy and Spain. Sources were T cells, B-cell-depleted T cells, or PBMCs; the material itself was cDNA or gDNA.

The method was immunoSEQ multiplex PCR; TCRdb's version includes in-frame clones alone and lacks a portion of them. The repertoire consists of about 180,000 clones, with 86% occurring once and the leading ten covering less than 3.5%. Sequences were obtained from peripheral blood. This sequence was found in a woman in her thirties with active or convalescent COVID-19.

The CDR3 here is CASSYSPNYGYTF. For the CDR3, the DNA is TGTGCCAGCAGTTACTCCCCGAACTATGGCTACACCTTC. V gene TRBV6-6 combines with J gene TRBJ1-2; D unresolved. The CDR3 sequence is 13 residues long. CDR1 is MNHNY and CDR2 is SVGAGI in the germline V gene (reference sequence). Trimming cost V 0 bases and J 2 bases, with 4 bases left between them.